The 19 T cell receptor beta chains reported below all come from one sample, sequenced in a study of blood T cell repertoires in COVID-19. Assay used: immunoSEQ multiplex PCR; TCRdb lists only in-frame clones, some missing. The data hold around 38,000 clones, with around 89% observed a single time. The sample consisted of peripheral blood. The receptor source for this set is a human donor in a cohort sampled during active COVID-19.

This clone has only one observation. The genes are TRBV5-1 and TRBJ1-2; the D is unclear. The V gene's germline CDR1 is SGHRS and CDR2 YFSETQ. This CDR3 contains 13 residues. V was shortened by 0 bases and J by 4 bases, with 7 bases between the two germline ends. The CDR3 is CASSLADTYGYTF. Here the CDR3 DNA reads TGCGCCAGCAGCTTGGCCGACACCTATGGCTACACCTTC. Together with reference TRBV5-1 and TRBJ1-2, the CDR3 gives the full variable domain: KAGVTQTPRYLIKTRGQQVTLSCSPISGHRSVSWYQQTPGQGLQFLFEYFSETQRNKGNFPGRFSGRQFSNSRSEMNVSTLELGDSALYLCASSLADTYGYTFGSGTRLTVV.

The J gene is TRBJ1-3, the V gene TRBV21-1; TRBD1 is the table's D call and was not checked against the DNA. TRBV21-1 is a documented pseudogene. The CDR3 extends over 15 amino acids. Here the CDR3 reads CASSPTGVFGNTIYF. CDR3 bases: TGTGCCAGCAGTCCCACAGGGGTCTTTGGAAACACCATATATTTT.

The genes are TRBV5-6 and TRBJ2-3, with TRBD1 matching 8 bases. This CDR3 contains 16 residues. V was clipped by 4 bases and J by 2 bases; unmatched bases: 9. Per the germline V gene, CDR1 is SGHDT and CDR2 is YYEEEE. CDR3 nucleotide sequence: TGTGCCAGCAGCGCCGGGACAGGCTTACTCACAGATACGCAGTATTTT. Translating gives CASSAGTGLLTDTQYF.

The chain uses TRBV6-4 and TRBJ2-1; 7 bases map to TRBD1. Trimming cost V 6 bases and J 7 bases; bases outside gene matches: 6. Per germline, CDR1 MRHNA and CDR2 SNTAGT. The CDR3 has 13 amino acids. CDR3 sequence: CASRGGVYNEQFF. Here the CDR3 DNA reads TGTGCCAGCAGAGGGGGCGTCTATAATGAGCAGTTCTTC.

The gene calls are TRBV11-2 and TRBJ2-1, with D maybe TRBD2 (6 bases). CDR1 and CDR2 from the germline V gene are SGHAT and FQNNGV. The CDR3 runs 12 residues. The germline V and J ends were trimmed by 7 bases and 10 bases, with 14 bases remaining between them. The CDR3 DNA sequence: TGTGCCAGCACCACCACCCGGGGGGAGCAGTTCTTC. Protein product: CASTTTRGEQFF. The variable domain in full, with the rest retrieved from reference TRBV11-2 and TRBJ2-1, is EAGVAQSPRYKIIEKRQSVAFWCNPISGHATLYWYQQILGQGPKLLIQFQNNGVVDDSQLPKDRFSAERLKGVDSTLKIQPAKLEDSAVYLCASTTTRGEQFFGPGTRLTVL.

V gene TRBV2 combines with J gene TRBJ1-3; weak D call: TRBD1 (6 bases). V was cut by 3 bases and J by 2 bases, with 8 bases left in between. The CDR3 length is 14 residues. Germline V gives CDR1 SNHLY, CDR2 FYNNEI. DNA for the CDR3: TGTGCCAGCAGTGACGGGACAACTGGAAACACCATATATTTT. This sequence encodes CASSDGTTGNTIYF.

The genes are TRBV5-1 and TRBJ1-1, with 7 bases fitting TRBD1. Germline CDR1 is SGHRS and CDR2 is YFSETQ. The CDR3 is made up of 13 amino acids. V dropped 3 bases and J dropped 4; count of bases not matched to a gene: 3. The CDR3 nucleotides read TGCGCCAGCAGCTCACAGGGGATCACTGAAGCTTTCTTT. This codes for CASSSQGITEAFF.

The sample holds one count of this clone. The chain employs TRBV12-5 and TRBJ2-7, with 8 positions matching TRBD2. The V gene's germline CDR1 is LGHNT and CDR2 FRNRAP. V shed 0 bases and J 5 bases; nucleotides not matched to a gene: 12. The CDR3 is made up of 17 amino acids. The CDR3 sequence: CASGLVLNREGSHEQYF. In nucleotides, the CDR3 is TGTGCTAGTGGTTTGGTACTGAACCGGGAGGGTAGCCACGAGCAGTACTTC.

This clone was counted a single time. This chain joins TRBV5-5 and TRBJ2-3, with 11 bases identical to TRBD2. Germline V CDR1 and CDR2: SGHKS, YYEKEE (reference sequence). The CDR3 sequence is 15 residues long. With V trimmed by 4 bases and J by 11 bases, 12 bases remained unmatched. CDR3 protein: CASSPWGPGLAEQYF. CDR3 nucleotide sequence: TGTGCCAGCAGCCCGTGGGGCCCGGGACTAGCGGAGCAGTATTTT.

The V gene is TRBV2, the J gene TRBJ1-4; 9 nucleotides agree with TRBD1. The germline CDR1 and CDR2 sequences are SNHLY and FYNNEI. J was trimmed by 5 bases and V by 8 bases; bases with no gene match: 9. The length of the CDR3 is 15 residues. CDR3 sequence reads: CASSESGTGNEKLFF. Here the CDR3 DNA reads TGTGCCAGCTCCGAATCCGGGACAGGGAATGAAAAACTGTTTTTT.

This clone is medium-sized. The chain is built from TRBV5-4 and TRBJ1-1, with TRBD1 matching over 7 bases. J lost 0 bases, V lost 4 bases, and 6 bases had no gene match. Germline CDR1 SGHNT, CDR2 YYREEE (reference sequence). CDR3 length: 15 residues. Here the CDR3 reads CASSPTGFMNTEAFF. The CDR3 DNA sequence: TGTGCCAGCAGCCCGACAGGGTTCATGAACACTGAAGCTTTCTTT.

The CDR3 loop is CASSQPGVNNVLTF. CDR3 in DNA: TGCGCCAGCAGCCAACCCGGGGTTAACAACGTCCTGACTTTC. This rearrangement joins TRBV4-3 to TRBJ2-6; weak D call: TRBD2 (5 bases). V was clipped by 2 bases and J by 9 bases, with 11 bases between them. Germline values: CDR1 LGHNA, CDR2 YSLEER. The CDR3 sequence is 14 residues long.

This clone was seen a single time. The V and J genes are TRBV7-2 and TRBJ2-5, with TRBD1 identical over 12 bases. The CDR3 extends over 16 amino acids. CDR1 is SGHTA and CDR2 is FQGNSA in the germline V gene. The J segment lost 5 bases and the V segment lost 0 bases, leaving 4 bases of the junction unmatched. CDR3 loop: CASSLAGTGGMETQYF. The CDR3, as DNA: TGTGCCAGCAGCTTAGCGGGGACAGGGGGCATGGAGACCCAGTACTTC. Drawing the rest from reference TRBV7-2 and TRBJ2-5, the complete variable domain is GAGVSQSPSNKVTEKGKDVELRCDPISGHTALYWYRQSLGQGLEFLIYFQGNSAPDKSGLPSDRFSAERTGGSVSTLTIQRTQQEDSAVYLCASSLAGTGGMETQYFGPGTRLLVL.

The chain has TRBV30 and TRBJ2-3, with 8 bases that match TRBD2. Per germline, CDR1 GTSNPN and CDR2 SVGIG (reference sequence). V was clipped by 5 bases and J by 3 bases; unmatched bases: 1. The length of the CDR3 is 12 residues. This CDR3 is CAWGLATDTQYF. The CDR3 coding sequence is TGTGCCTGGGGACTAGCAACAGATACGCAGTATTTT.

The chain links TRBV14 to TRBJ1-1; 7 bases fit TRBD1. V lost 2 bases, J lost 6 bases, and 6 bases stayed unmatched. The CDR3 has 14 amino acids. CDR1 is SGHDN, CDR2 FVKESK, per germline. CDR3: CASSQRQGGAEAFF. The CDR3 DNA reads TGTGCCAGCAGCCAACGACAGGGAGGCGCTGAAGCTTTCTTT.

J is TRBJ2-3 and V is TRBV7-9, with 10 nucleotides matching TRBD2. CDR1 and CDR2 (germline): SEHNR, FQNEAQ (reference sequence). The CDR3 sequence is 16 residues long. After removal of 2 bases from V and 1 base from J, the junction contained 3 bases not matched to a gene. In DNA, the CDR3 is TGTGCCAGCAGCTTACTAGCGGGGGCCGGCACAGATACGCAGTATTTT. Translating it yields CASSLLAGAGTDTQYF.

CDR3 DNA sequence: TGCAGCGTGAAACAGGGGAATCAGCCCCAGCATTTT. Translated, it gives CSVKQGNQPQHF. The V gene is TRBV29-1, the J gene TRBJ1-5, with 7 bases that match TRBD1. Germline lookup yields CDR1 SQVTM and CDR2 ANQGSEA. V lost 6 bases, J lost 4 bases, and 3 bases stayed unmatched. The CDR3 consists of 12 residues.

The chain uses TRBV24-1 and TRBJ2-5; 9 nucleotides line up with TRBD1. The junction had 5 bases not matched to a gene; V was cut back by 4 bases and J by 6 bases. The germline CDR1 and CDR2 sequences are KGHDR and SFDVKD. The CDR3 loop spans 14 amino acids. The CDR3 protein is CATSEGDRAKTQYF. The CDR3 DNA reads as TGTGCCACCAGTGAGGGGGACAGGGCCAAGACCCAGTACTTC.

CDR3 sequence reads: CASSIRPSGGAADDEQFF. The CDR3 DNA reads TGTGCCAGTAGTATCCGTCCTAGCGGGGGGGCCGCGGATGATGAGCAGTTCTTC. This chain connects TRBV19 to TRBJ2-1; 12 nucleotides align to TRBD2. V dropped 3 bases and J dropped 8; count of bases not matched to a gene: 14. The CDR3 totals 18 residues. Looked up from germline, CDR1 is LNHDA and CDR2 is SQIVND (reference sequence). Using reference TRBV19 and TRBJ2-1 for the parts outside the CDR3, the full variable domain is DGGITQSPKYLFRKEGQNVTLSCEQNLNHDAMYWYRQDPGQGLRLIYYSQIVNDFQKGDIAEGYSVSREKKESFPLTVTSAQKNPTAFYLCASSIRPSGGAADDEQFFGPGTRLTVL.